One T cell receptor beta chain is described in this entry. Its antigen is unknown. This sample was included in a study of T cells in localized non-small cell lung cancer. The study's findings and limits: Overall survival was longer when the density of T cells in the blood was higher. Tumor showed lower T cell clonality than uninvolved adjacent lung, where it was highest. There were a median around 53 of the top 100 tumor clones appearing in adjacent lung. The study sequenced only one region of the tumor. As a result, intratumor heterogeneity could not be excluded and remains possible.

Clones were read by immunoSEQ multiplex PCR, and TCRdb kept only the in-frame ones, dropping some. In the table there are approximately 10,000 clones, around nine tenths of which are singletons. The material sequenced was peripheral blood, taken before any cancer treatment. This receptor was identified in a male donor older than 55 with stage III lung adenocarcinoma.

The CDR3 nucleotides are TGTGCCAGCAGCCATCTTAGATCAGGCGCGAGCGGGAGGGCCGTTAACGAGCAGTACTTC. It translates to CASSHLRSGASGRAVNEQYF. The chain uses TRBV7-6 and TRBJ2-7, with 10 bases aligning to TRBD2. This CDR3 has 20 amino acids. V lost 5 bases, J lost 5 bases, and 24 bases stayed unmatched. Germline V gives CDR1 SGHVS, CDR2 FNYEAQ.